Listed below are T cell receptor beta chains from one sample, sequenced in a study of CD8+ T cells in alopecia areata. Profiling relied on immunoSEQ multiplex PCR, and the TCRdb table lists in-frame clones only, not all of them. The table has more than 150,000 clones, under 60% seen once. The material was CD8+ T cells sorted from blood, obtained at week 0. Receptor source: a human donor with alopecia areata. Both conserved end residues are part of each CDR3. A D gene is named only where the DNA matches it firmly. Clone sizes are given selectively: once, few, many, or a class where the clone is expanded.

j_call: TRBJ1-2; d_call: TRBD1; clone_size: -; v_call: TRBV13; cdr3_nt: TGTGCCAGCAGCGCCGGGACAGATAACTATGGCTACACCTTC; cdr3_aa: CASSAGTDNYGYTF
j_call: TRBJ1-1; d_call: -; clone_size: -; v_call: TRBV2; cdr3_nt: TGTGCCAGCAGTGAAGCAGGGAACACTGAAGCTTTCTTT; cdr3_aa: CASSEAGNTEAFF
j_call: TRBJ1-1; d_call: -; clone_size: once; v_call: TRBV9; cdr3_nt: TGTGCCAGCAGCGCTACAGGAGGAAACACTGAAGCTTTCTTT; cdr3_aa: CASSATGGNTEAFF
j_call: TRBJ2-7; d_call: -; clone_size: few; v_call: TRBV29-1; cdr3_nt: TGCAGCGTTGATATGGCAGGTGTACACGAGCAGTACTTC; cdr3_aa: CSVDMAGVHEQYF
j_call: TRBJ2-7; d_call: TRBD2; clone_size: -; v_call: TRBV4-3; cdr3_nt: TGCGCCAGCAGCCAAGATGTAGCGGGGGCTGCCTACGAGCAGTACTTC; cdr3_aa: CASSQDVAGAAYEQYF
j_call: TRBJ2-2; d_call: -; clone_size: -; v_call: TRBV4-2; cdr3_nt: TGTGCCAGCACACCGGAAGAGGGAGAGGCCGGGGAGCTGTTTTTT; cdr3_aa: CASTPEEGEAGELFF
j_call: TRBJ1-6; d_call: -; clone_size: -; v_call: TRBV14; cdr3_nt: TGTGCCAGCAGCCCCCGCTCGTGGGAGGCAAATAATTCACCCCTCCACTTT; cdr3_aa: CASSPRSWEANNSPLHF
j_call: TRBJ1-5; d_call: -; clone_size: -; v_call: TRBV2; cdr3_nt: TGTGCCAGCAGTGAGGCAGTGCAGCCCCAGCATTTT; cdr3_aa: CASSEAVQPQHF
j_call: TRBJ2-2; d_call: TRBD2; clone_size: few; v_call: TRBV11-2; cdr3_nt: TGTGCCAGCAGCCCACACCCTAGGCGGGGGGGCACCGGGGAGCTGTTTTTT; cdr3_aa: CASSPHPRRGGTGELFF
j_call: TRBJ1-1; d_call: -; clone_size: -; v_call: TRBV6-5; cdr3_nt: TGTGCCAGCAGTTACTCGACTCGGGGGGAAGCTTTCTTT; cdr3_aa: CASSYSTRGEAFF
j_call: TRBJ2-7; d_call: -; clone_size: -; v_call: TRBV19; cdr3_nt: TGTGCCAGTAGTCCTGGGACCAACGAGCAGTACTTC; cdr3_aa: CASSPGTNEQYF
j_call: TRBJ2-3; d_call: TRBD1; clone_size: -; v_call: TRBV11-2; cdr3_nt: TGTGCCAGCAGCATCGACAGGGGGCCAGGCGATACGCAGTATTTT; cdr3_aa: CASSIDRGPGDTQYF
j_call: TRBJ1-4; d_call: -; clone_size: -; v_call: TRBV6-5; cdr3_nt: TGTGCCAGCAGTTACTCGAGTGGCGAGCTAATTGAAAAACTGTTTTTT; cdr3_aa: CASSYSSGELIEKLFF
j_call: TRBJ2-3; d_call: -; clone_size: few; v_call: TRBV29-1; cdr3_nt: TGCAGCGTGGCCGGAGGGGACATAAAAAGTTCTAGCACAGATACGCAGTATTTT; cdr3_aa: CSVAGGDIKSSSTDTQYF
j_call: TRBJ1-1; d_call: -; clone_size: few; v_call: TRBV29-1; cdr3_nt: TGCAGCGTTGCAGTGAGTCTAGGGTCCACTGAAGCTTTCTTT; cdr3_aa: CSVAVSLGSTEAFF
j_call: TRBJ1-1; d_call: -; clone_size: -; v_call: TRBV30; cdr3_nt: TGTGCCTGGAGTGTTAACGGGAACACTGAAGCTTTCTTT; cdr3_aa: CAWSVNGNTEAFF
j_call: TRBJ2-5; d_call: TRBD2; clone_size: medium-sized; v_call: TRBV2; cdr3_nt: TGTGCCAGCAGTGACGGGACTAGCGGGGGGGCGGAACAAGAGACCCAGTACTTC; cdr3_aa: CASSDGTSGGAEQETQYF
j_call: TRBJ1-5; d_call: -; clone_size: once; v_call: TRBV13; cdr3_nt: TGTGCCAGCAGCCTGGGGAGCAATCAGCCCCAGCATTTT; cdr3_aa: CASSLGSNQPQHF
j_call: TRBJ1-4; d_call: -; clone_size: -; v_call: TRBV18; cdr3_nt: TGTGCCAGCTCACCGGGGAACGAAAGGCCAACTAATGAAAAACTGTTTTTT; cdr3_aa: CASSPGNERPTNEKLFF
j_call: TRBJ2-5; d_call: -; clone_size: -; v_call: TRBV6-5; cdr3_nt: TGTGCCAGCGGGATAAAAGAGACCCAGTACTTC; cdr3_aa: CASGIKETQYF
j_call: TRBJ2-3; d_call: TRBD2; clone_size: few; v_call: TRBV7-7; cdr3_nt: TGTGCCAGGGTACCGGGACTAGCCCCAGATACGCAGTATTTT; cdr3_aa: CARVPGLAPDTQYF
j_call: TRBJ1-2; d_call: TRBD1; clone_size: few; v_call: TRBV13; cdr3_nt: TGTGCCAGCAGCAACCTTAAAGGGGGCGCGACAGTAACTAGCGGCTACACCTTC; cdr3_aa: CASSNLKGGATVTSGYTF
j_call: TRBJ1-5; d_call: -; clone_size: -; v_call: TRBV7-8; cdr3_nt: TGTGCCAGCAGCTTGGCTCCCAGTCTGGATCAGCCCCAGCATTTT; cdr3_aa: CASSLAPSLDQPQHF
j_call: TRBJ2-7; d_call: TRBD2; clone_size: few; v_call: TRBV9; cdr3_nt: TGTGCCAGCAGCGTAGATGGGAGGGGATCGTACGAGCAGTACTTC; cdr3_aa: CASSVDGRGSYEQYF
j_call: TRBJ2-3; d_call: -; clone_size: -; v_call: TRBV18; cdr3_nt: TGTGCCAGCTCACCCCCCCGGGGCGCTAGCACAGATACGCAGTATTTT; cdr3_aa: CASSPPRGASTDTQYF
j_call: TRBJ1-2; d_call: -; clone_size: few; v_call: TRBV15; cdr3_nt: TGTGCCACCAGCAGAGATCAGGGTGGCTATGGCTACACCTTC; cdr3_aa: CATSRDQGGYGYTF
j_call: TRBJ2-7; d_call: -; clone_size: few; v_call: TRBV30; cdr3_nt: TGTGCCTGGAGTGAAGGCAGCTCCTACGAGCAGTACTTC; cdr3_aa: CAWSEGSSYEQYF
j_call: TRBJ2-1; d_call: -; clone_size: many; v_call: TRBV27; cdr3_nt: TGTGCCAGCAGTTTATTGTTGGCGGGCCCCAATGAGCAGTTCTTC; cdr3_aa: CASSLLLAGPNEQFF
j_call: TRBJ2-2; d_call: -; clone_size: -; v_call: TRBV19; cdr3_nt: TGTGCCAGTAGTATAGGCAGGGCCGGGGAGCTGTTTTTT; cdr3_aa: CASSIGRAGELFF
j_call: TRBJ2-1; d_call: TRBD1; clone_size: once; v_call: TRBV28; cdr3_nt: TGTGCCAGCAGTTTATCGGACAGGGTCAACAATGAGCAGTTCTTC; cdr3_aa: CASSLSDRVNNEQFF
j_call: TRBJ2-7; d_call: -; clone_size: -; v_call: TRBV6-5; cdr3_nt: TGTGCCCTAGGACGAGACGAGCAGTACTTC; cdr3_aa: CALGRDEQYF
j_call: TRBJ2-7; d_call: TRBD2; clone_size: few; v_call: TRBV29-1; cdr3_nt: TGCAGCGTCACCCCGGGGGGGTTGTACGAGCAGTACTTC; cdr3_aa: CSVTPGGLYEQYF
j_call: TRBJ1-1; d_call: -; clone_size: few; v_call: TRBV5-5; cdr3_nt: TGTGCCAGCAGCTTGAGGGAGAACCTTTGGGCTTTCTTT; cdr3_aa: CASSLRENLWAFF
j_call: TRBJ2-2; d_call: -; clone_size: few; v_call: TRBV29-1; cdr3_nt: TGCAGCGGTGTAGCTGCCGGGGAGCTGTTTTTT; cdr3_aa: CSGVAAGELFF
j_call: TRBJ2-7; d_call: -; clone_size: few; v_call: TRBV13; cdr3_nt: TGTGCCAGCAGCTTAGGCCGCCGGTACGAGCAGTACTTC; cdr3_aa: CASSLGRRYEQYF
j_call: TRBJ2-1; d_call: -; clone_size: -; v_call: TRBV9; cdr3_nt: TGTGCCAGCAGCGTAGACGGGGCCAAGGGAAGGGAGCAGTTCTTC; cdr3_aa: CASSVDGAKGREQFF
j_call: TRBJ2-2; d_call: -; clone_size: -; v_call: TRBV4-3; cdr3_nt: TGCGCCAGCAGCCAAGCCCCCCTTGACAGCGGGGAGCTGTTTTTT; cdr3_aa: CASSQAPLDSGELFF
j_call: TRBJ2-5; d_call: TRBD1; clone_size: -; v_call: TRBV25-1; cdr3_nt: TGTGCCAGCAGTGGACCGAAGACCTCCGACAGGGTAAAAGAGACCCAGTACTTC; cdr3_aa: CASSGPKTSDRVKETQYF
j_call: TRBJ2-5; d_call: -; clone_size: -; v_call: TRBV6-1; cdr3_nt: TGTGCCAGCAGTGATGGGATGAGAGAGACCCAGTACTTC; cdr3_aa: CASSDGMRETQYF
j_call: TRBJ2-7; d_call: -; clone_size: few; v_call: TRBV15; cdr3_nt: TGTGCCACCAGCAGAGATCAGGACCCTCATGAGGGCTACGAGCAGTACTTC; cdr3_aa: CATSRDQDPHEGYEQYF